This TCR beta chain comes out of a study of T cell repertoires in cytomegalovirus infection. Across the whole study: HLA-B-restricted CMV epitopes that are well studied, plus recently identified HLA-C-restricted ones, were used by the study. Indicated by public TCR beta signatures were CMV infection and matching HLA type.

TCRdb analysed the reads with MiXCR anew, one entry per CDR3 protein. The profile shows about 920,000 distinct CDR3 sequences, more than 25% of them singletons. Of note for this clonotype: Its antigen remains unknown.

The CDR3 consists of 15 residues. Germline CDR1 and CDR2: SNHLY and FYNNEI. Trimming removed 5 bases from V and 1 base from J, with 14 bases in between. Study observations and caveats: Accumulated public TCR beta family frequency recognized individuals carrying CMV together with the relevant HLA. Within the response measured ex vivo, HLA-C-restricted CMV-specific TCR beta clonotypes were dominant.

Sequenced material: cultured CD8+ T cells from PBMCs, taken from culture after CMV antigen stimulation. This chain links TRBV2 with TRBJ1-1, with unresolved D. The TCR was taken from a human donor in good health (CMV status not recorded). Some clones in this sample may be carry-over from other donors' samples. The CDR3 DNA follows: TGTGCCAGCAGTTCCAGGAAGTTGGGGAACACTGAAGCTTTCTTT. It is translated as CASSSRKLGNTEAFF.